Listed here are 27 T cell receptor beta chains from one sample, sequenced in a study of T cell repertoires in cytomegalovirus infection. MiXCR, applied by TCRdb to the reads, yields one record per CDR3 protein. Of nearly 650,000 distinct CDR3 sequences in the sample, approximately 25% were seen once. Sequenced: CD8+ T cells from PBMCs. Receptors originate from a human donor in good health (CMV status not recorded). Some clones in this sample may be carry-over from other donors' samples.

This clonotype was seen a handful of times. V is TRBV7-9 and J is TRBJ1-1; D uncertain. V was shortened by 5 bases and J by 6 bases, with 16 bases between the two germline ends. In germline, CDR1 is SEHNR, CDR2 FQNEAQ (reference sequence). This CDR3 is built from 14 residues. The CDR3 coding sequence is TGTGCCAGCAGCACAAGTGAGGGTACCGCTGAAGCTTTCTTT. Amino acid sequence: CASSTSEGTAEAFF.

This clonotype was recorded many times. The rearrangement joins TRBV7-8 to TRBJ2-1, with TRBD1 matching 9 bases. The CDR3 spans 19 residues. The junction had 15 bases not matched to a gene; V was cut back by 2 bases and J by 4 bases. Per germline, CDR1 SGHVS and CDR2 FQNEAQ. Here the CDR3 reads CASSLSGTGPLLVYNEQFF. The CDR3 nucleotides read TGTGCCAGCAGCTTATCGGGGACAGGGCCCCTGCTAGTTTACAATGAGCAGTTCTTC.

This clonotype was detected many times. V is TRBV7-6 and J is TRBJ2-7; a possible D gene is TRBD2 (7 bases). Trimming left V 5 bases short and J 5 bases short, with 19 bases between. The length of the CDR3 is 15 residues. Germline V gene data show CDR1 as SGHVS and CDR2 as FNYEAQ. CDR3 DNA: TGTGCCAGCAGCCCCGGGGCGGGGGCGCGGGACGAGCAGTACTTC. This encodes CASSPGAGARDEQYF. The full variable domain, its missing parts supplied by reference TRBV7-6 and TRBJ2-7, is GAGVSQSPRYKVTKRGQDVALRCDPISGHVSLYWYRQALGQGPEFLTYFNYEAQQDKSGLPNDRFSAERPEGSISTLTIQRTEQRDSAMYRCASSPGAGARDEQYFGPGTRLTVT.

In regard to this clonotype: The junction does not match germline at one end; this may be a read error. The chain is built from TRBV6-1 and TRBJ1-2, with D tentatively TRBD1 (5 bases). This CDR3 is built from 13 residues. Germline CDR1 is MNHNS and CDR2 is SASEGT. CDR3 sequence: CTSSGTDVYGYTF. In DNA form, the CDR3 reads TGTACCAGCAGTGGGACTGATGTCTATGGCTACACCTTC.

The sample holds a few counts of this clonotype. The CDR3 DNA reads TGCAGCGTAGGACCTGGGGCCTCCTACAATGAGCAGTTCTTC. It is translated as CSVGPGASYNEQFF. This rearrangement joins TRBV29-1 to TRBJ2-1, with D possibly matching TRBD1 (5 bases). The CDR3 spans 14 residues. Germline loops: CDR1 SQVTM, CDR2 ANQGSEA. V lost 6 bases and J lost 0, with 12 bases in between.

The J gene is TRBJ2-7, the V gene TRBV12-3 or TRBV12-4, with D tentatively TRBD1 (5 bases). The CDR3 contains 12 residues. Between the trimmed V and J ends, which lost 3 bases and 6 bases, there was a span of 9 bases. CDR3 sequence: CASSFSGSEQYF. The CDR3 coding sequence is TGTGCCAGCAGTTTTTCAGGGTCCGAGCAGTACTTC.

This clonotype was observed at least ten times. This chain uses TRBV7-6 with TRBJ2-3; 9 bases match TRBD2. The V gene end was trimmed by 1 base and the J gene end by 2 bases; junction bases not matched to a gene: 1. The CDR3 sequence is 15 residues long. Germline V gives CDR1 SGHVS, CDR2 FNYEAQ. CDR3 nucleotides: TGTGCCAGCAGCTTAGTAGCGGGGGCCACAGATACGCAGTATTTT. Translated: CASSLVAGATDTQYF.

The genes are TRBV15 and TRBJ2-3; 7 bases agree with TRBD2. After removal of 0 bases from V and 2 bases from J, the junction contained 11 bases not matched to a gene. Germline CDR1 LNHNV, CDR2 YYDKDF (reference sequence). The CDR3 sequence is 18 residues long. CDR3 sequence reads: CATSRDAGDSYTTDTQYF. The DNA for the CDR3 is TGTGCCACCAGCAGAGATGCGGGAGACTCCTATACCACAGATACGCAGTATTTT.

This clonotype was counted a few times. This chain uses TRBV7-9 with TRBJ1-5; D remains ambiguous. This CDR3 contains 13 residues. V dropped 5 bases and J dropped 4 bases, with 9 bases sitting between them. CDR1 is SEHNR and CDR2 is FQNEAQ in the germline V gene (reference sequence). CDR3 amino acids: CASSVNGNQPQHF. As DNA, the CDR3 is TGTGCCAGCAGCGTGAATGGAAATCAGCCCCAGCATTTT.

The table lists this clonotype with a few counts. The V call is TRBV7-9, the J call TRBJ1-2, with a weak D call TRBD1 (6 bases). Germline CDR1 and CDR2: SEHNR and FQNEAQ (reference sequence). This CDR3 contains 14 residues. Trimming pared 5 bases from V and 2 bases from J, leaving 12 bases between. The CDR3 sequence: CASSGGGQNYGYTF. As DNA, the CDR3 is TGTGCCAGCAGCGGAGGGGGGCAAAACTATGGCTACACCTTC.

The chain has TRBV20-1 and TRBJ2-1, with TRBD1 matching over 8 bases. The CDR3 is made up of 16 amino acids. V gave up 1 base and J gave up 0 bases; unmatched junction bases: 5. The germline V gene has CDR1 DFQATT and CDR2 SNEGSKA (reference sequence). CDR3 coding DNA: TGCAGTGCTAGAGTTGACAGGGGTAACTCCTACAATGAGCAGTTCTTC. Amino acid sequence: CSARVDRGNSYNEQFF.

This clonotype has a count of ten or more. The J gene is TRBJ1-2, the V gene TRBV6-1; TRBD1 agrees at 9 bases. The V and J ends lost 3 bases and 4 bases, in that order; junction bases with no gene match: 0. The germline V gene encodes CDR1 MNHNS and CDR2 SASEGT. This CDR3 is 13 amino acids long. The CDR3 is CASSETGGYGYTF. The CDR3 region has the DNA TGTGCCAGCAGTGAGACAGGGGGCTATGGCTACACCTTC.

This clonotype was seen many times. The J gene is TRBJ2-7, the V gene TRBV7-6; 8 bases match TRBD2. The CDR3 has 15 residues. Germline trimming cut 0 bases from V and 0 bases from J; bases unmatched to any gene: 1. Germline V gene data show CDR1 as SGHVS and CDR2 as FNYEAQ. CDR3 coding DNA: TGTGCCAGCAGCTTAGCACTAGCGGACTCCTACGAGCAGTACTTC. As protein: CASSLALADSYEQYF.

This clonotype was recorded many times. The V call is TRBV7-3, the J call TRBJ2-1; a weak D match, TRBD1 (5 bases). The CDR3 has 15 residues. Germline CDR1 SGHTA, CDR2 FQGTGA. Trimming left V 1 base short and J 8 bases short, with 15 bases between. The CDR3 nucleotides are TGTGCCAGCAGCTTAAGTGGCAGGGTGATGGATGAGCAGTTCTTC. As protein: CASSLSGRVMDEQFF.

J is TRBJ2-1 and V is TRBV9; maybe TRBD1 (6 bases). The germline CDR1 and CDR2 sequences are SGDLS and YYNGEE. This CDR3 region has 12 residues. Trimming left V 7 bases short and J 8 bases short, with 13 bases between. The CDR3 coding sequence is TGTGCCAGCGGACAGCGTGGCTATGAGCAGTTCTTC. Translation: CASGQRGYEQFF.

Note on this clonotype: Here the CDR3 omits its conserved ending phenylalanine or tryptophan, so a read error is the likely source. The V call is TRBV28, the J call TRBJ1-5; D is perhaps TRBD1 (5 bases). Looked up from germline, CDR1 is MDHEN and CDR2 is SYDVKM. CDR3 length equals 15 residues. Between the trimmed V and J ends, which lost 5 bases and 5 bases, there was a span of 16 bases. CDR3: CASSHKPDNYQPQHS. Written as DNA, the CDR3 is TGTGCCAGCAGTCATAAACCGGACAATTATCAGCCCCAGCATTCT.

This clonotype has more than one count but fewer than ten. The chain is built from TRBV29-1 and TRBJ2-3; D gene ambiguous. The CDR3 contains 11 residues. The germline CDR1 and CDR2 sequences are SQVTM and ANQGSEA. V was pared by 6 bases and J by 5 bases, with 9 bases between. The chain's CDR3 is CSVQGRDTQYF. CDR3 in DNA: TGCAGCGTCCAAGGTAGAGATACGCAGTATTTT.

This clonotype was detected once. One junction end does not reproduce the germline sequence, and a read error may be involved. The gene calls are TRBV15 and TRBJ1-5, with a possible D match to TRBD1 (6 bases). The germline CDR1 and CDR2 sequences are LNHNV and YYDKDF (reference sequence). The CDR3 sequence is 12 residues long. CDR3 region: CVTSRPDRTQHF. CDR3 in DNA: TGTGTCACCAGCAGACCCGACAGGACCCAGCATTTT. The whole variable domain, remainder taken from reference TRBV15 and TRBJ1-5, is DAMVIQNPRYQVTQFGKPVTLSCSQTLNHNVMYWYQQKSSQAPKLLFHYYDKDFNNEADTPDNFQSRRPNTSFCFLDIRSPGLGDTAMYLCVTSRPDRTQHFGDGTRLSIL.

This rearrangement joins TRBV25-1 to TRBJ1-4; tentatively, D is TRBD1 (5 bases). Germline values: CDR1 MGHDK, CDR2 SYGVNS. Trimming removed 4 bases from V and 6 bases from J, with 15 bases in between. This CDR3 is built from 15 residues. CDR3 sequence reads: CASSGWTSEDEKLFF. CDR3 DNA: TGTGCCAGCAGTGGGTGGACATCGGAGGATGAAAAACTGTTTTTT.

V and J are TRBV20-1 and TRBJ1-2; D remains ambiguous. The CDR3 consists of 16 residues. V lost 5 bases and J lost 0, with 19 bases in between. Germline lookup yields CDR1 DFQATT and CDR2 SNEGSKA (reference sequence). CDR3 amino acids: CSALMGSWKTNYGYTF. The CDR3 nucleotides read TGCAGTGCTTTGATGGGCAGTTGGAAAACTAACTATGGCTACACCTTC.

This clonotype was counted many times. The chain joins TRBV11-2 to TRBJ2-6; TRBD1 matches at 7 bases. This CDR3 is 18 amino acids long. In germline, CDR1 is SGHAT, CDR2 FQNNGV. V gave up 6 bases and J gave up 0 bases; unmatched junction bases: 11. The CDR3 coding sequence is TGTGCCAGCAGATCCCACCCGGGACAGAGCTCTGGGGCCAACGTCCTGACTTTC. Its protein product is CASRSHPGQSSGANVLTF.

The chain recombines TRBV7-9 with TRBJ1-2; the D is unclear. The CDR3 sequence is 15 residues long. CDR1 SEHNR and CDR2 FQNEAQ come from the germline V gene (reference sequence). V dropped 1 base and J dropped 2 bases, with 11 bases sitting between them. CDR3 sequence (DNA): TGTGCCAGCAGCTTAGGCGGCGACCGAAACTATGGCTACACCTTC. Protein sequence: CASSLGGDRNYGYTF.

The J gene is TRBJ2-5, the V gene TRBV10-3; 10 bases fit TRBD2. V lost 4 bases, J lost 4 bases, and 12 bases stayed unmatched. Germline-derived CDR1 and CDR2 are ENHRY and SYGVKD. This CDR3 is 17 amino acids long. Here the CDR3 reads CAISGPPSGGAVETQYF. The CDR3 DNA sequence: TGTGCCATCAGTGGGCCCCCGAGCGGGGGGGCCGTAGAGACCCAGTACTTC.

On this clonotype: Sequence at one end of the junction differs from germline and may be a read error. V usage is TRBV7-9 and J usage is TRBJ2-7; either TRBD1 or TRBD2 may supply D (5 bases each). Germline CDR1 and CDR2: SEHNR and FQNEAQ (reference sequence). The CDR3 is made up of 16 amino acids. CDR3 loop: CASNLQEAGSPYEQYF. CDR3 coding DNA: TGTGCCAGCAACTTACAAGAGGCAGGGAGCCCCTACGAGCAGTACTTC.

V gene TRBV29-1 combines with J gene TRBJ2-5; tentative D call: TRBD1 (6 bases). The V end was cut by 7 bases, the J end by 4 bases, with 13 bases between. Germline lookup yields CDR1 SQVTM and CDR2 ANQGSEA. This CDR3 spans 12 amino acids. The CDR3 spells CSGKGVRETQYF. In nucleotides, the CDR3 is TGCAGCGGGAAGGGGGTCCGAGAGACCCAGTACTTC.

There are many counts of this clonotype. The chain joins TRBV6-2 or TRBV6-3 to TRBJ2-5, with D perhaps matching TRBD2 (7 bases). CDR1 and CDR2 from the germline V gene are MNHEY and SVGEGT. The CDR3 totals 15 residues. Trimming stripped 5 bases from V and 2 bases from J, with 15 bases between. The CDR3 region is CASSPAAGAQETQYF. The CDR3, as DNA: TGTGCCAGCAGTCCTGCCGCGGGGGCTCAAGAGACCCAGTACTTC.

In its sample, this clonotype was seen many times. V gene TRBV4-1 combines with J gene TRBJ2-1; no clear D gene. The CDR3 sequence is 15 residues long. The germline V gene encodes CDR1 MGHRA and CDR2 YSYEKL. The germline V and J ends were trimmed by 1 base and 2 bases, with 9 bases remaining between them. Written as DNA, the CDR3 is TGCGCCAGCAGCCAAGCGGGTGGGGCCTACAATGAGCAGTTCTTC. Its protein is CASSQAGGAYNEQFF.